The source of this T cell receptor beta chain is a study of Tregs in tolerant kidney transplant recipients. The study, taken as a whole, reports: Antigen-driven expansion was suggested because donor-specific Tregs expanded more than all Tregs in tolerant patients. No direct test of biological reproducibility was done here.

Related graft donors supplied nonmyeloablative bone marrow transplants, and mixed chimerism was transient. Data came from immunoSEQ multiplex PCR; TCRdb stores just in-frame clones and leaves some out. The table lists about 21,000 clones, 81% of them singletons. As concerns this clone: What it recognizes is unknown.

CDR3 size: 15 residues. After removal of 0 bases from V and 0 bases from J, the junction contained 2 bases not matched to a gene. Looked up from germline, CDR1 is SGHDT and CDR2 is YYEEEE. This clonotype originated in a human patient who received a combined kidney and bone marrow transplant. The graft donor may account for some of the T cells. The source was CD8+ T cells from blood (PBMCs), collected 6 months after the transplant. The chain links TRBV5-6 to TRBJ1-1; the match to TRBD1 covers 7 bases. The CDR3 DNA sequence: TGTGCCAGCAGCTTGGGGACAGGAATGAACACTGAAGCTTTCTTT. This encodes CASSLGTGMNTEAFF.